These 28 T cell receptor beta chains came from one sample sequenced in a study of immune characterization of retroperitoneal liposarcoma. TCRdb used MiXCR to reprocess the PCR reads, holding one entry per CDR3 protein. This sample carries more than 9,000 distinct CDR3 sequences, 37% of them seen once, and the ten largest clones take roughly 23%. The sequenced sample was tumor tissue. The receptors here all came from a male donor with retroperitoneal liposarcoma.

In this sample, this clonotype turned up a few times. The rearrangement joins TRBV7-6 to TRBJ2-3; D unclear. The tail of the sequence fits TRBJ2-7 better, so the J call may be wrong. Germline V gene sequence: CDR1 SGHVS, CDR2 FNYEAQ. There are 13 residues in the CDR3. The CDR3 DNA reads TGTGCCAGCAGCCCCCTCCCATCCAATGAGCAGTACTTC. Amino acids: CASSPLPSNEQYF.

Ten or more counts support this clonotype. This rearrangement joins TRBV4-3 to TRBJ2-1, with 11 bases aligning to TRBD2. CDR1 is LGHNA and CDR2 is YSLEER in the germline V gene. The CDR3 runs 15 residues. The V segment lost 0 bases and the J segment 6 bases; nucleotides outside the gene matches: 1. This CDR3 is CASSQDTSGSNEQFF. The CDR3 DNA follows: TGCGCCAGCAGCCAAGATACTAGCGGGAGCAATGAGCAGTTCTTC.

The sample holds many counts of this clonotype. The J gene is TRBJ2-5, the V gene TRBV4-2; 7 nucleotides match TRBD2. Trimming cost V 6 bases and J 5 bases; bases outside gene matches: 3. CDR1 is LGHNA, CDR2 YNFKEQ, per germline. The CDR3 sequence is 12 residues long. The CDR3 sequence is CASSRTRETQYF. The DNA for the CDR3 is TGTGCCAGCAGTCGGACTAGGGAGACCCAGTACTTC.

This chain uses TRBV6-1 with TRBJ2-5; D is perhaps TRBD1 (5 bases). V lost 4 bases, J lost 0 bases, and 9 bases lay in between. The CDR3 length is 14 residues. Germline V gene data show CDR1 as MNHNS and CDR2 as SASEGT. The chain's CDR3 is CASSVWGYQETQYF. DNA of the CDR3: TGTGCCAGCAGTGTGTGGGGCTACCAAGAGACCCAGTACTTC.

There are a few counts of this clonotype. The gene calls are TRBV27 and TRBJ2-7; D remains unclear. Trimming pared 0 bases from V and 3 bases from J, leaving 6 bases between. The CDR3 runs 13 residues. CDR1 and CDR2 from the germline V gene are MNHEY and SMNVEV (reference sequence). CDR3 region: CASSLSLRYEQYF. In DNA, the CDR3 is TGTGCCAGCAGTTTATCCCTCCGCTACGAGCAGTACTTC.

V is TRBV10-1 and J is TRBJ2-1; the D gene could be TRBD1 or TRBD2 (6 bases each). V was clipped by 2 bases and J by 10 bases, with 18 bases between them. The CDR3 covers 15 residues. CDR1 WNHNN and CDR2 SYGVQD come from the germline V gene (reference sequence). The CDR3 sequence: CASSEDRRGIREQFF. The DNA for the CDR3 is TGCGCCAGCAGTGAGGACAGGAGGGGCATCCGCGAGCAGTTCTTC.

The V call is TRBV12-5, the J call TRBJ2-5; D is ambiguous. TRBJ2-1 matches the DNA end more closely, so the J call is doubtful. This CDR3 comprises 13 residues. The germline V gene has CDR1 LGHNT and CDR2 FRNRAP. CDR3 loop: CASCFGAYNEQFF. The DNA for the CDR3 is TGTGCCAGTTGTTTTGGGGCCTACAATGAGCAGTTCTTC.

The gene calls are TRBV6-1 and TRBJ2-3; 8 bases map to TRBD1. Trimming cost V 8 bases and J 5 bases; bases outside gene matches: 6. In germline, CDR1 is MNHNS, CDR2 SASEGT. The CDR3 is made up of 13 amino acids. CDR3 bases: TGTGCCAGCCCAAGGACAGGGCAAGATACGCAGTATTTT. Translated, it gives CASPRTGQDTQYF.

This clonotype was seen at least ten times. The chain uses TRBV7-9 and TRBJ2-3; D possibly corresponds to TRBD2 (6 bases). The DNA end lines up better with TRBJ2-7; the J call may be wrong. The CDR3 totals 16 residues. Germline V gene lookup returns CDR1 SEHNR and CDR2 FQNEAQ (reference sequence). This chain's CDR3 is CASSLVNSAGYYEQYF. CDR3 in DNA: TGTGCCAGCAGCTTAGTTAATAGCGCGGGATACTACGAGCAGTACTTC.

This sequence joins TRBV12-3 or TRBV12-4 and TRBJ2-1; 7 bases map to TRBD1. This CDR3 is built from 14 residues. V lost 6 bases to trimming and J lost 10 bases; unmatched junction nucleotides: 12. DNA of the CDR3: TGTGCCAGCAGATTCTACAGGGGCTATGACGAGCAGTTCTTC. It specifies CASRFYRGYDEQFF.

This clonotype occurred many times. The CDR3 sequence: CASSQEADTQYF. In nucleotides, the CDR3 is TGTGCCAGCAGTCAGGAGGCAGATACGCAGTATTTT. This chain links TRBV12-3 or TRBV12-4 with TRBJ2-3; TRBD2 is a possible D gene (5 bases). V was shortened by 5 bases and J by 4 bases, with 7 bases between the two germline ends. The CDR3 covers 12 residues.

This chain joins TRBV12-3 or TRBV12-4 and TRBJ1-6, with 8 bases that match TRBD1. The CDR3 extends over 14 amino acids. J was trimmed by 7 bases and V by 7 bases; bases with no gene match: 6. In DNA, the CDR3 is TGTGCCAGCAACGGACAGGGAGGCAATTCACCCCTCCACTTT. This translates into CASNGQGGNSPLHF.

This clonotype has just a few counts. The rearrangement uses TRBV6-1 and TRBJ2-5; D assignment may be TRBD1 or TRBD2 (6 bases each). The J call is uncertain, as TRBJ2-1 better fits the DNA end. The CDR3 totals 14 residues. The germline CDR1 and CDR2 sequences are MNHNS and SASEGT. This CDR3 is CASGGTEGGDEQFF. The CDR3 DNA follows: TGTGCCAGCGGAGGCACCGAGGGGGGCGATGAGCAGTTCTTC.

The J gene is TRBJ2-1, the V gene TRBV25-1; no clear D. TRBJ2-7 explains the end of the DNA better; the J call may be wrong. Germline-derived CDR1 and CDR2 are MGHDK and SYGVNS. There are 16 residues in the CDR3. CDR3 sequence: CARHSSSECPSDEQYF. In DNA form, the CDR3 reads TGTGCCAGACACAGCTCATCGGAGTGCCCATCGGACGAGCAGTACTTC.

The chain links TRBV7-3 to TRBJ2-3; D gene ambiguous. Germline loops: CDR1 SGHTA, CDR2 FQGTGA. Between the trimmed V and J ends, which lost 4 bases and 2 bases, there was a span of 10 bases. CDR3 size: 14 residues. The CDR3, as DNA: TGTGCCAGCAGCTGGCTAGGCCCCACAGATACGCAGTATTTT. Protein sequence: CASSWLGPTDTQYF.

This clonotype was detected many times. The chain uses TRBV11-3 and TRBJ2-5, with TRBD2 as a possible D gene (5 bases). Germline V gene sequence: CDR1 SGHNT, CDR2 YENEEA. The V gene lost 5 bases and the J gene lost 11 bases, with 15 bases spanning the gap. This CDR3 contains 12 residues. The CDR3 DNA reads TGTGCCAGCAGCATTACTAGGAATGAGCAGTACTTC. Amino acids: CASSITRNEQYF.

The V call is TRBV27, the J call TRBJ2-1, with 8 positions matching TRBD2. Germline values: CDR1 MNHEY, CDR2 SMNVEV (reference sequence). The CDR3 sequence is 14 residues long. The V gene end was trimmed by 5 bases and the J gene end by 11 bases; junction bases not matched to a gene: 11. The CDR3 DNA follows: TGTGCCAGCAGTCTTAGCGGGATGACGCTTCAGCAGTTCTTC. This gives the protein CASSLSGMTLQQFF.

The chain uses TRBV7-8 and TRBJ2-4; D is possibly TRBD2 (5 bases). The tail of the sequence fits TRBJ2-7 better, so the J call may be wrong. Germline lookup yields CDR1 SGHVS and CDR2 FQNEAQ. There are 15 residues in the CDR3. CDR3 amino acids: CASSPLGGKLYEQYF. CDR3 sequence (DNA): TGTGCCAGCAGCCCCCTTGGAGGAAAGCTGTACGAGCAGTACTTC.

This clonotype has ten or more counts. This chain links TRBV7-8 with TRBJ2-4; D tentatively reads TRBD1 or TRBD2 (5 bases each). TRBJ2-7 explains the end of the DNA better; the J call may be wrong. This CDR3 is 12 amino acids long. Per germline, CDR1 SGHVS and CDR2 FQNEAQ. The chain's CDR3 is CASSLVRGEQYF. CDR3 DNA sequence: TGTGCCAGCAGCTTAGTGAGGGGCGAGCAGTACTTC.

The CDR3 region is CASSYTGPYEQYF. Written as DNA, the CDR3 is TGTGCCAGCAGTTACACAGGGCCCTACGAGCAGTACTTC. The chain is built from TRBV6-5 and TRBJ2-5, with D possibly being TRBD1 (6 bases). The J call is in doubt because the DNA end fits TRBJ2-7 better. Germline-derived CDR1 and CDR2 are MNHEY and SVGAGI. The CDR3 contains 13 residues.

The V and J genes are TRBV27 and TRBJ2-1, with D unclear. Trimming stripped 3 bases from V and 0 bases from J, with 6 bases between. Germline CDR1 and CDR2: MNHEY and SMNVEV (reference sequence). The CDR3 contains 14 residues. The CDR3 is CASSFESSYNEQFF. The CDR3 DNA reads TGTGCCAGCAGTTTCGAGAGCTCCTACAATGAGCAGTTCTTC.

The V and J genes are TRBV10-1 and TRBJ2-1, with D tentatively TRBD2 (5 bases). This CDR3 is built from 15 residues. V lost 4 bases to trimming and J lost 2 bases, with 12 bases between them. Germline CDR1 is WNHNN and CDR2 is SYGVQD (reference sequence). The CDR3: CASSASEGPYNEQFF. The CDR3 nucleotides are TGCGCCAGCAGTGCCTCAGAGGGCCCCTACAATGAGCAGTTCTTC.

This chain connects TRBV7-6 to TRBJ2-1, with D perhaps TRBD2 (5 bases). The germline V gene has CDR1 SGHVS and CDR2 FNYEAQ. Trimming pared 5 bases from V and 10 bases from J, leaving 18 bases between. The CDR3 is 14 amino acids. The DNA of the CDR3 is TGTGCCAGCAGCCCGCGCACGGGGAACTACGAGCAGTTCTTC. Translation: CASSPRTGNYEQFF.

J is TRBJ2-2 and V is TRBV7-3, with 8 bases lining up with TRBD1. Germline loops: CDR1 SGHTA, CDR2 FQGTGA. V trimming: 4 bases; J trimming: 6 bases; junction bases outside the gene matches: 13. CDR3 length: 17 residues. CDR3 residues: CASSSGQGAGRAGELFF. The CDR3 coding sequence is TGTGCCAGCAGCTCTGGACAGGGAGCGGGTCGGGCCGGGGAGCTGTTTTTT.

This rearrangement joins TRBV11-2 to TRBJ2-7; TRBD2 might be the D (6 bases). V was trimmed by 5 bases and J by 0 bases, leaving 23 bases between them. Germline assignment: CDR1 SGHAT and CDR2 FQNNGV. The CDR3 has 18 residues. The CDR3 DNA follows: TGTGCCAGCAGCAAAATGAGAGCCGGGACTTCGAGCTCCTACGAGCAGTACTTC. As protein: CASSKMRAGTSSSYEQYF.

V gene TRBV11-1 combines with J gene TRBJ1-3; possible D gene TRBD1, 5 bases. From germline, CDR1 is SGHAT and CDR2 FQDESV (reference sequence). The CDR3 spans 16 residues. Deletions cut 5 bases from V and 0 bases from J, with 14 bases between. CDR3 DNA: TGTGCCAGCAGCGCGGACAAGTTAGCCTCTGGAAACACCATATATTTT. Its protein product is CASSADKLASGNTIYF.

This clonotype is medium-sized. V and J are TRBV7-2 and TRBJ2-1; D gene unclear. The germline V gene encodes CDR1 SGHTA and CDR2 FQGNSA. The V gene lost 1 base and the J gene lost 0 bases, with 7 bases spanning the gap. This CDR3 spans 15 amino acids. The chain's CDR3 is CASSLEYTSYNEQFF. CDR3 sequence (DNA): TGTGCCAGCAGCTTAGAATATACCTCCTACAATGAGCAGTTCTTC.

The chain couples TRBV6-1 to TRBJ1-1; tentatively, D is TRBD1 (5 bases). V lost 7 bases to trimming and J lost 7 bases, with 10 bases between them. Germline assignment: CDR1 MNHNS and CDR2 SASEGT. The CDR3 extends over 11 amino acids. This CDR3 is CASKTAIEAFF. CDR3 DNA: TGTGCCAGCAAGACAGCCATTGAAGCTTTCTTT.